This T cell receptor (beta chain) was sequenced for a study of human T cells and chemical hapten exposure. Looking at the study overall: Minor pooled library volume differences mainly drove per-sample TCR yield variation.

This clonotype was counted between two and nine times. Its antigen is not known. The V gene's germline CDR1 is MNHEY and CDR2 SMNVEV (reference sequence). Trimming removed 5 bases from V and 3 bases from J, with 11 bases in between. The CDR3 loop spans 14 amino acids. Each cDNA molecule in the library carried unique molecular identifiers. Authors' analysis steps: Per sample, the median was 95,638 TCRs, with values from roughly 23,000 to 700,000. TCRdb redid the calling of the RACE reads with MiXCR, one entry per CDR3 protein. The V and J calls were determined by TCRdb, not by the authors. The repertoire has around 130,000 distinct CDR3 sequences, approximately 10% of them found once; the top ten carry roughly 2%. The time point denotes: healthy volunteer bleed at 2 weeks. The authors extracted total RNA from unfractionated whole blood. The study's findings and limits: Sensitization with DPC brought no change to TCRs above 1 in 1000 in frequency.

Sequences were obtained from whole blood. The receptor comes from a male donor in good health. Some clones in this sample may be carry-over from other donors' samples. The chain joins TRBV27 to TRBJ1-5; D call uncertain. Written as DNA, the CDR3 is TGTGCCAGCAGTCTCGGAAGGGACAATCAGCCCCAGCATTTT. It codes for CASSLGRDNQPQHF.